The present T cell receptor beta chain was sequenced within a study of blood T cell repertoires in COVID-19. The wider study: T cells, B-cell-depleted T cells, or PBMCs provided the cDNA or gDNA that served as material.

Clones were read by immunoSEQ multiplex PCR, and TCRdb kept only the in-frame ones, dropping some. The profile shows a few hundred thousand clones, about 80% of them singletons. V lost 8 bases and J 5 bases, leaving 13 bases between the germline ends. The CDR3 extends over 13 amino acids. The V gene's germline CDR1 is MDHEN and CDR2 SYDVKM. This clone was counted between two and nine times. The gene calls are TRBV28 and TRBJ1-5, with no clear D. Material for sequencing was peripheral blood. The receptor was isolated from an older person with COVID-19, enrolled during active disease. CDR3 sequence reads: CASVASGDQPQHF. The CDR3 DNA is TGTGCCAGCGTAGCTTCCGGGGATCAGCCCCAGCATTTT. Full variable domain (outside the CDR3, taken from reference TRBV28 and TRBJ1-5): DVKVTQSSRYLVKRTGEKVFLECVQDMDHENMFWYRQDPGLGLRLIYFSYDVKMKEKGDIPEGYSVSREKKERFSLILESASTNQTSMYLCASVASGDQPQHFGDGTRLSIL.